There are a few counts of the clone carrying this T cell receptor beta chain. Its specificity is unknown. TCRdb processed the reads anew with MiXCR; each CDR3 protein has one entry. Of over 200,000 distinct CDR3 sequences in the sample, roughly an eighth were seen once. The sample belongs to a study of T cell repertoires in cytomegalovirus infection. Whole-study findings and limits: Of the TCR beta families, the public ones yielded a cumulative frequency that identified carriers of CMV plus the relevant HLA.

The CDR3 runs 14 residues. V was pared by 4 bases and J by 6 bases, with 7 bases of the junction left unmatched. Germline V gene sequence: CDR1 SGHDN, CDR2 FVKESK. Sequencing input: PBMCs. This clonotype originated in a human donor in good health (CMV status not recorded). Some clones in this sample may be carry-over from other donors' samples. V is TRBV14 and J is TRBJ2-7; 9 positions match TRBD1. The CDR3, as DNA: TGTGCCAGCAGCCCCTGGGACAGGGTAGTCGAGCAGTACTTC. It codes for CASSPWDRVVEQYF.